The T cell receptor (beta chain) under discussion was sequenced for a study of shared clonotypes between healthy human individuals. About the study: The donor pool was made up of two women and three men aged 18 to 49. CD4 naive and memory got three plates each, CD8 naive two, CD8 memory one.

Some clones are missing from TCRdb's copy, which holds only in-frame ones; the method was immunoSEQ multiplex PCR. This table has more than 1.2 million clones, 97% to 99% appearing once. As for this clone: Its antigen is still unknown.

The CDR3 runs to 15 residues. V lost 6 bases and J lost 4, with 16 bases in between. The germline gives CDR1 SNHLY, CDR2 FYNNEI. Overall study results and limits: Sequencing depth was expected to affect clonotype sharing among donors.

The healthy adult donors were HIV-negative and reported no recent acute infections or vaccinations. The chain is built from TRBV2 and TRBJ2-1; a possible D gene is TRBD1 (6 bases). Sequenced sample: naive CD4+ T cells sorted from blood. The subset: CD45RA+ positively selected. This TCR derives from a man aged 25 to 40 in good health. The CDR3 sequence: CASRETGIFYNEQFF. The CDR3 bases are TGTGCCAGCAGGGAAACAGGGATATTTTACAATGAGCAGTTCTTC.